The 8 T cell receptor beta chains reported below all come from one sample, sequenced in a study of radiotherapy plus CTLA-4 blockade in lung cancer. Using immunoSEQ multiplex PCR, the repertoire was profiled, and TCRdb retains in-frame clones only, with some absent. Of fewer than 40,000 clones detected, 79% appear once; the ten largest clones hold about 25%. The sample here was peripheral blood, taken from a patient treated with radiotherapy plus ipilimumab. These receptors all stem from a human donor with non-small cell lung cancer that progressed on radiotherapy plus ipilimumab.

The CDR3, as DNA: TGCGCCAGCAGCCAAGATCTGGCCTCTGGGGCCAACGTCCTGACTTTC. This sequence encodes CASSQDLASGANVLTF. The chain uses TRBV4-1 and TRBJ2-6; D is uncertain. CDR1 and CDR2 from the germline V gene are MGHRA and YSYEKL. The CDR3 is made up of 16 amino acids. Trimming shortened V by 0 bases and J by 0 bases, and 6 bases separated the two germline ends.

The chain has TRBV5-1 and TRBJ2-7, with 13 bases matching TRBD2. The CDR3 has 15 amino acids. CDR1 is SGHRS, CDR2 YFSETQ, per germline. Germline trimming cut 4 bases from V and 7 bases from J; bases unmatched to any gene: 8. The CDR3 coding sequence is TGCGCCAGCAGCGCCGGGACTAGCGGGGCGGGAGAGCAGTACTTC. Translated, it gives CASSAGTSGAGEQYF.

The V and J genes are TRBV6-5 and TRBJ2-5, with TRBD1 identical over 7 bases. This CDR3 spans 14 amino acids. Germline CDR1 is MNHEY and CDR2 is SVGAGI. V dropped 6 bases and J dropped 7; count of bases not matched to a gene: 11. The CDR3 protein is CASSQQGRIGTQYF. The CDR3 bases are TGTGCCAGCAGCCAACAGGGGCGGATAGGGACCCAGTACTTC.

The DNA of the CDR3 is TGTGCCAGCAGCTTGCAGACAAGAGACTATGGCTACACCTTC. Amino acid sequence: CASSLQTRDYGYTF. The chain joins TRBV7-2 to TRBJ1-2, with no clear D. Per germline, CDR1 SGHTA and CDR2 FQGNSA. Between the trimmed V and J ends, which lost 3 bases and 3 bases, there was a span of 11 bases. The CDR3 spans 14 residues.

The chain carries TRBV5-1 and TRBJ2-2; tentatively, D is TRBD1 (5 bases). V was clipped by 0 bases and J by 5 bases, with 14 bases between them. Germline CDR1 is SGHRS and CDR2 is YFSETQ. The CDR3 runs to 16 residues. As DNA, the CDR3 is TGCGCCAGCAGCTTGGACGCGGACAAGCTTACCGGGGAGCTGTTTTTT. Translating it yields CASSLDADKLTGELFF. The full variable domain, completed using reference TRBV5-1 and TRBJ2-2, is KAGVTQTPRYLIKTRGQQVTLSCSPISGHRSVSWYQQTPGQGLQFLFEYFSETQRNKGNFPGRFSGRQFSNSRSEMNVSTLELGDSALYLCASSLDADKLTGELFFGEGSRLTVL.

V is TRBV5-4 and J is TRBJ1-2; no clear D. CDR1 is SGHNT and CDR2 is YYREEE in the germline V gene (reference sequence). The CDR3 has 12 residues. The ends were cut back, 3 bases at V and 4 bases at J, with 7 bases in the middle. Here the CDR3 reads CASSWEGYGYTF. The CDR3 region has the DNA TGTGCCAGCAGCTGGGAGGGCTATGGCTACACCTTC.

This rearrangement joins TRBV7-8 to TRBJ2-2, with D unclear. From germline, CDR1 is SGHVS and CDR2 FQNEAQ. The CDR3 contains 17 residues. Between the trimmed V and J ends, which lost 1 base and 0 bases, there was a span of 12 bases. CDR3: CASSLVTAKTNTGELFF. In DNA, the CDR3 is TGTGCCAGCAGCTTAGTGACTGCCAAAACGAACACCGGGGAGCTGTTTTTT. Based on the CDR3 plus reference TRBV7-8 and TRBJ2-2, the full variable domain is GAGVSQSPRYKVAKRGQDVALRCDPISGHVSLFWYQQALGQGPEFLTYFQNEAQLDKSGLPSDRFFAERPEGSVSTLKIQRTQQEDSAVYLCASSLVTAKTNTGELFFGEGSRLTVL.

The chain carries TRBV7-3 and TRBJ1-5, with no clear D. From germline, CDR1 is SGHTA and CDR2 FQGTGA. Trimming removed 5 bases from V and 6 bases from J, with 11 bases in between. The CDR3 contains 13 residues. CDR3 bases: TGTGCCAGCAGCCAAGACGGGTTTCAGCCCCAGCATTTT. Amino acids: CASSQDGFQPQHF.